These 24 T cell receptor beta chains were sequenced from one sample in a study of T cell changes during pregnancy in multiple sclerosis. Sequencing was performed with immunoSEQ multiplex PCR; in TCRdb, only in-frame clones are kept and a portion is missing. The sample holds some 67,000 clones, more than 85% seen once. The sample in question was peripheral blood, obtained in the first trimester of pregnancy. The receptors were sampled from a female donor with multiple sclerosis, enrolled in a pregnancy study.

The chain has TRBV7-6 and TRBJ2-1; D is perhaps TRBD2 (6 bases). The V end lost 1 base, the J end lost 8 bases, and 12 bases lay between the germline ends. The CDR3 consists of 14 residues. Germline V gene sequence: CDR1 SGHVS, CDR2 FNYEAQ. The CDR3 sequence: CASSLVGGRDEQFF. CDR3 nucleotide sequence: TGTGCCAGCAGCTTAGTAGGAGGGCGGGATGAGCAGTTCTTC.

V usage is TRBV7-3 and J usage is TRBJ2-3; weak D call: TRBD2 (6 bases). Trimming cost V 1 base and J 4 bases, with 9 bases left between them. Germline V lookup: CDR1 SGHTA, CDR2 FQGTGA. The CDR3 sequence is 14 residues long. The CDR3 DNA sequence: TGTGCCAGCAGCTTAAGCGGGACCGCAGATACGCAGTATTTT. This translates into CASSLSGTADTQYF. Full variable domain (missing parts from reference TRBV7-3 and TRBJ2-3): GAGVSQTPSNKVTEKGKYVELRCDPISGHTALYWYRQSLGQGPEFLIYFQGTGAADDSGLPNDRFFAVRPEGSVSTLKIQRTERGDSAVYLCASSLSGTADTQYFGPGTRLTVL.

V and J are TRBV18 and TRBJ1-1, with TRBD1 as a possible D gene (6 bases). CDR3 size: 13 residues. CDR1 is KGHSH and CDR2 is LQKENI in the germline V gene. With 2 bases removed from V and 7 bases from J, the gap between germline ends came to 11 bases. CDR3 sequence (DNA): TGTGCCAGCTCACCATTGGCAGGGGATGAAGCTTTCTTT. Translation: CASSPLAGDEAFF. Combining the CDR3 with reference TRBV18 and TRBJ1-1 gives the whole variable domain NAGVMQNPRHLVRRRGQEARLRCSPMKGHSHVYWYRQLPEEGLKFMVYLQKENIIDESGMPKERFSAEFPKEGPSILRIQQVVRGDSAAYFCASSPLAGDEAFFGQGTRLTVV.

The CDR3 nucleotides are TGTGCCATCGGGCGGGAGGGCTACGAGCAGTACTTC. Protein product: CAIGREGYEQYF. The genes are TRBV10-3 and TRBJ2-7, with TRBD2 matching over 9 bases. Germline V CDR1 and CDR2: ENHRY, SYGVKD. Trimming cost V 8 bases and J 3 bases; bases outside gene matches: 2. This CDR3 is 12 amino acids long.

This chain uses TRBV6-5 with TRBJ2-2, with 7 bases fitting TRBD2. CDR1 is MNHEY and CDR2 is SVGAGI in the germline V gene. CDR3 length equals 15 residues. Losses at the gene ends were 2 bases for V and 5 bases for J; bases not matched to a gene: 5. The CDR3 is CASSYGGGWTGELFF. The CDR3 region has the DNA TGTGCCAGCAGTTACGGGGGGGGATGGACCGGGGAGCTGTTTTTT.

The V gene is TRBV6-1, the J gene TRBJ2-5, with D perhaps matching TRBD2 (5 bases). The CDR3 loop spans 13 amino acids. The germline CDR1 and CDR2 sequences are MNHNS and SASEGT. Between the trimmed V and J ends, which lost 0 bases and 7 bases, there was a span of 9 bases. CDR3 in amino acids: CASSEASEGTQYF. The CDR3 DNA reads as TGTGCCAGCAGTGAAGCGAGCGAGGGGACCCAGTACTTC.

The V call is TRBV19, the J call TRBJ2-7, with TRBD2 as a possible D gene (5 bases). Germline V gene lookup returns CDR1 LNHDA and CDR2 SQIVND (reference sequence). The CDR3 contains 15 residues. V gave up 2 bases and J gave up 2 bases, with 13 bases separating them. The chain's CDR3 is CASSIRAGSAYEQYF. In nucleotides, the CDR3 is TGTGCCAGTAGTATAAGGGCGGGCTCGGCCTACGAGCAGTACTTC.

The chain couples TRBV29-1 to TRBJ2-7; TRBD2 aligns across 10 bases. Germline assignment: CDR1 SQVTM and CDR2 ANQGSEA. Trimming removed 3 bases from V and 6 bases from J; junction bases left unmatched: 8. The CDR3 spans 14 residues. The CDR3 coding sequence is TGCAGCGTTGACCTAGCGGGAGTGGTGGGCGAGCAGTACTTC. It yields the protein CSVDLAGVVGEQYF.

This sequence joins TRBV6-4 and TRBJ2-1; no clear D gene. V lost 9 bases and J 5 bases, leaving 14 bases between the germline ends. CDR3 size: 13 residues. In germline, CDR1 is MRHNA, CDR2 SNTAGT. The CDR3 bases are TGTGCCAGTTCGACACGCGCCGACAATGAGCAGTTCTTC. Translating it yields CASSTRADNEQFF.

This chain connects TRBV6-1 to TRBJ2-3; D call uncertain. V was cut by 4 bases and J by 4 bases, with 6 bases left in between. Germline CDR1 is MNHNS and CDR2 is SASEGT. This CDR3 spans 12 amino acids. DNA for the CDR3: TGTGCCAGCAGTGTTCCAGCAGATACGCAGTATTTT. It yields the protein CASSVPADTQYF.

The V gene is TRBV5-1, the J gene TRBJ1-4; a possible D gene is TRBD1 (6 bases). This CDR3 spans 16 amino acids. Germline lookup yields CDR1 SGHRS and CDR2 YFSETQ. Trimming took 5 bases from V and 8 from J, leaving 22 bases between them. For the CDR3, the DNA is TGCGCCAGCAGTCTCACGGGGGGCGGGGGCTCGGAAAAACTGTTTTTT. Protein product: CASSLTGGGGSEKLFF.

This chain joins TRBV5-6 and TRBJ2-4; 8 bases match TRBD1. This CDR3 spans 15 amino acids. V lost 3 bases and J lost 3; bases outside the gene matches: 5. Germline V CDR1 and CDR2: SGHDT, YYEEEE. The CDR3 coding sequence is TGTGCCAGCAGCTCCAGGGGGCGTGACAAAAACATTCAGTACTTC. Protein sequence: CASSSRGRDKNIQYF.

The gene calls are TRBV13 and TRBJ2-7; a weak D match, TRBD1 (6 bases). CDR1 and CDR2 (germline): PRHDT, FYEKMQ (reference sequence). The CDR3 is 12 residues long. V was pared by 8 bases and J by 1 base, with 9 bases between. CDR3 sequence (DNA): TGTGCCAGCGGGACACTTTCCTACGAGCAGTACTTC. As protein: CASGTLSYEQYF.

The chain links TRBV4-2 to TRBJ2-7; TRBD2 matches 9 bases. V shed 0 bases and J 6 bases; nucleotides not matched to a gene: 9. The CDR3 covers 16 residues. CDR1 and CDR2 from the germline V gene are LGHNA and YNFKEQ. The CDR3 sequence: CASSQDGRGGDSEQYF. CDR3 DNA: TGTGCCAGCAGCCAAGATGGGCGGGGGGGCGATTCCGAGCAGTACTTC.

V gene TRBV9 combines with J gene TRBJ2-1; 9 nucleotides align to TRBD2. The CDR3 runs to 15 residues. Losses at the gene ends were 0 bases for V and 5 bases for J; bases not matched to a gene: 3. Germline CDR1 SGDLS, CDR2 YYNGEE. The CDR3 loop reads CASSVEAGGNNEQFF. In nucleotides, the CDR3 is TGTGCCAGCAGCGTAGAAGCGGGAGGCAACAATGAGCAGTTCTTC.

The chain couples TRBV6-1 to TRBJ2-7; D might be TRBD2 (6 bases). This CDR3 contains 15 residues. CDR1 and CDR2 (germline): MNHNS, SASEGT. V was trimmed by 2 bases and J by 3 bases, leaving 14 bases between them. CDR3 sequence: CASSELLGGNYEQYF. CDR3 DNA: TGTGCCAGCAGTGAACTCTTGGGGGGTAACTACGAGCAGTACTTC.

With respect to this clone: Mismatch with germline at one junction end may stem from a read error. The sample holds other DNA sequences that translate to the same CDR3. The chain is built from TRBV7-2 and TRBJ2-7; 7 bases are shared with TRBD1. The CDR3 totals 15 residues. CDR1 and CDR2 (germline): SGHTA, FQGNSA. The CDR3 reads CASSSTGVRSYEQYF. In DNA form, the CDR3 reads TGTGCCAGCAGCTCCACAGGGGTCAGATCCTATGAGCAGTACTTC. The variable domain in full, completed from reference TRBV7-2 and TRBJ2-7, reads GAGVSQSPSNKVTEKGKDVELRCDPISGHTALYWYRQSLGQGLEFLIYFQGNSAPDKSGLPSDRFSAERTGGSVSTLTIQRTQQEDSAVYLCASSSTGVRSYEQYFGPGTRLTVT.

This clone is a singleton in its sample. The chain employs TRBV6-1 and TRBJ1-1, with 10 bases identical to TRBD1. There are 10 residues in the CDR3. Trimming at V came to 9 bases and at J to 12 bases, leaving 4 bases not matched to a gene. CDR1 and CDR2 (germline): MNHNS, SASEGT. CDR3 sequence reads: CASRTGGTFF. The CDR3 nucleotides read TGTGCCAGTCGGACAGGGGGGACTTTCTTT.

V usage is TRBV19 and J usage is TRBJ2-2; weak D call: TRBD2 (5 bases). Germline loops: CDR1 LNHDA, CDR2 SQIVND (reference sequence). V lost 1 base to trimming and J lost 7 bases, with 10 bases between them. The CDR3 contains 14 residues. Here the CDR3 reads CASSIGVGSGELFF. As DNA, the CDR3 is TGTGCCAGTAGTATAGGGGTGGGGAGCGGGGAGCTGTTTTTT.

The chain carries TRBV18 and TRBJ1-2, with 9 bases that match TRBD1. V shed 3 bases, J shed 13 bases, and the junction held 9 bases outside the gene matches. Looked up from germline, CDR1 is KGHSH and CDR2 is LQKENI. The CDR3 totals 13 residues. The CDR3 sequence is CASSPEQGAACTF. In nucleotides, the CDR3 is TGTGCCAGCTCACCGGAACAGGGGGCGGCGTGCACCTTC.

This chain links TRBV7-6 with TRBJ2-2; 12 nucleotides line up with TRBD2. V lost 6 bases to trimming and J lost 1 base; unmatched junction nucleotides: 9. The CDR3 has 18 amino acids. In germline, CDR1 is SGHVS, CDR2 FNYEAQ. The CDR3 DNA follows: TGTGCCAGCAGATCCACAGGGGGACTAGCGGGGAACACCGGGGAGCTGTTTTTT. Its protein is CASRSTGGLAGNTGELFF.

V and J are TRBV6-5 and TRBJ2-6, with D perhaps TRBD2 (6 bases). The germline CDR1 and CDR2 sequences are MNHEY and SVGAGI. V lost 0 bases to trimming and J lost 10 bases, with 10 bases between them. The length of the CDR3 is 14 residues. CDR3 sequence (DNA): TGTGCCAGCAGTTACTCGGGAGGTCTTAACGTCCTGACTTTC. The encoded protein is CASSYSGGLNVLTF.

The rearrangement joins TRBV6-1 to TRBJ2-3; tentatively, D is TRBD2 (6 bases). The CDR3 runs 15 residues. The V gene lost 4 bases and the J gene lost 0 bases, with 11 bases spanning the gap. Germline loops: CDR1 MNHNS, CDR2 SASEGT. CDR3 sequence reads: CASSVPGTSTDTQYF. CDR3 DNA sequence: TGTGCCAGCAGTGTCCCCGGGACTAGCACAGATACGCAGTATTTT.

This clone appeared a single time. This chain uses TRBV6-1 with TRBJ1-6; D not resolved. Germline V gene sequence: CDR1 MNHNS, CDR2 SASEGT. This CDR3 comprises 16 residues. Trimming pared 1 base from V and 7 bases from J, leaving 14 bases between. CDR3 amino acids: CASSEETAFRNSPLHF. In DNA form, the CDR3 reads TGTGCCAGCAGTGAAGAAACAGCCTTCCGAAATTCACCCCTCCACTTT.